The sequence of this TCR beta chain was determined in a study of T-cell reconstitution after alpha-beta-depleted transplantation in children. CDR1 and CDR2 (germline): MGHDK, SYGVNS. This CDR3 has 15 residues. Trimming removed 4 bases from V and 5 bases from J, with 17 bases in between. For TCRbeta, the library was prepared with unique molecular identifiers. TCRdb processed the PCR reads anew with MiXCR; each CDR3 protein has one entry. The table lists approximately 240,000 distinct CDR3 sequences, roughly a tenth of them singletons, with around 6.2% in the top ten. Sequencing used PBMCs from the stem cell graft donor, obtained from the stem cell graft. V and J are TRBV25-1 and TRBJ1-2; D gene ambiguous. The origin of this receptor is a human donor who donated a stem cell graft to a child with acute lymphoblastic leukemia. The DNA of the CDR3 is TGTGCCAGCAGTGCCCCCGAGGTGCGAGGATATGGCTACACCTTC. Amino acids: CASSAPEVRGYGYTF.